This record covers a single T cell receptor beta chain. CDR1 is GTSNPN and CDR2 is SVGIG in the germline V gene (reference sequence). Trimming took off 7 bases at V and 9 bases at J, with 16 bases between the two ends. The CDR3 loop spans 12 amino acids. These data come from a study of T cell repertoires in cytomegalovirus infection. Study at large: An indication of both CMV infection and matching HLA type came from public TCR beta signatures.

TCRdb recomputed calls from the reads with MiXCR, one row per CDR3 protein. Of approximately 180,000 distinct CDR3 sequences listed, approximately 20% are singletons. The V gene is TRBV30, the J gene TRBJ2-1; D remains ambiguous. The TCR comes from a human donor in good health (CMV status not recorded). Some clones in this sample may be carry-over from other donors' samples. Sequencing was carried out using PBMCs. The CDR3: CASRSEGIEQFF. The CDR3 nucleotides read TGTGCCTCCCGGTCTGAAGGGATTGAGCAGTTCTTC.